Sequencing of this TCR beta chain was carried out in a study of metastatic and nonmetastatic thyroid tumors. Patients underwent thyroid surgery, and none had received any treatment before it. From the PCR reads, TCRdb re-called clones with MiXCR. The sample carries roughly 14,000 clones, around 30% recorded once. V lost 4 bases, J lost 0 bases, and 15 bases lay in between. The CDR3 spans 16 residues. Looked up from germline, CDR1 is SGDLS and CDR2 is YYNGEE. The TCR comes from a female donor with papillary thyroid cancer or a benign thyroid nodule (not recorded which). Some clones in this sample may be carry-over from other donors' samples. Sequenced material: tumor tissue. This chain links TRBV9 with TRBJ2-3; tentatively, D is TRBD2 (5 bases). The CDR3 is CASSPRVAQSTDTQYF. The CDR3, as DNA: TGTGCCAGCAGCCCACGGGTAGCGCAAAGCACAGATACGCAGTATTTT. Filled out from reference TRBV9 and TRBJ2-3, the complete variable domain reads DSGVTQTPKHLITATGQRVTLRCSPRSGDLSVYWYQQSLDQGLQFLIQYYNGEERAKGNILERFSAQQFPDLHSELNLSSLELGDSALYFCASSPRVAQSTDTQYFGPGTRLTVL.